What follows is one T cell receptor beta chain and its context. Its cognate antigen is unknown. The CDR3 sequence is 13 residues long. CDR1 is SEHNR and CDR2 is FQNEAQ in the germline V gene (reference sequence). This specimen comes from a study of CXCR3-negative and CXCR3-positive naive CD8 T cells. Naive CD8+ T cells showed CD45RO-CCR7+CD27+CD95-. The libraries of TRB cDNA were constructed through 5' RACE using UMI labels. TCRdb reprocessed the 5' RACE reads, with one entry per CDR3 protein and no DNA. This sample's table has about 130,000 distinct CDR3 sequences. Notes on the study in general: The naive subsets expressed comparable surface CD5, and the authors inferred TCR strength from TRB CDR3 properties. Memory, not naive, CXCR3-negative and CXCR3-positive cells differed in TRBV-TRBJ usage. CXCR3-expressing naive cells carried TRB CDR3s more hydrophobic than those of CXCR3-negative naive cells.

This rearrangement joins TRBV7-9 to TRBJ2-1. The receptor comes from a human donor in good health. Some clones in this sample may be carry-over from other donors' samples. Sequenced material: naive CXCR3- CD8+ T cells from blood. The subset here: CD45RO-CCR7+CD27+CD95- naive CD8+ T cells lacking CXCR3 (TNR3-). This CDR3 is CASSLTFFNEQFF.